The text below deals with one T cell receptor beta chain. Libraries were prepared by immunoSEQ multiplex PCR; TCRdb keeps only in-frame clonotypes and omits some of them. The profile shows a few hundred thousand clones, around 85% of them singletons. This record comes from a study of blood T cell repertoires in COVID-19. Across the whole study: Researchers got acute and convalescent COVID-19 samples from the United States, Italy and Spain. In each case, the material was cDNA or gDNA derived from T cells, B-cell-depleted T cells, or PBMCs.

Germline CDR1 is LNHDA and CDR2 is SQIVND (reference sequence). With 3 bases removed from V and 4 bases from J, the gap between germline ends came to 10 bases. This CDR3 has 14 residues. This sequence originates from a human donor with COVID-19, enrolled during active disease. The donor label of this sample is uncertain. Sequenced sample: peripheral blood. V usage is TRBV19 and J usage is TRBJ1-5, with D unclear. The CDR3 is CASSMSLINQPQHF. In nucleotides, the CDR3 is TGTGCCAGTAGTATGTCCTTAATAAATCAGCCCCAGCATTTT.